The 22 T cell receptor beta chains listed next were all sequenced from one sample in a study of T cells in localized non-small cell lung cancer. Assay used: immunoSEQ multiplex PCR; TCRdb lists only in-frame clones, some missing. The data hold roughly 1,400 clones, with 25% to 40% observed a single time. The specimen was lung tumor tissue, collected before any cancer treatment. The receptors shown here come from a man between 40 and 75 years old with stage II lung adenocarcinoma.

V and J are TRBV29-1 and TRBJ1-1, with 7 bases matching TRBD1. In germline, CDR1 is SQVTM, CDR2 ANQGSEA. This CDR3 spans 12 amino acids. V shed 4 bases and J 7 bases; nucleotides not matched to a gene: 6. DNA of the CDR3: TGCAGCGTTGTGGGTGGACAGGTTGAAGCTTTCTTT. This gives the protein CSVVGGQVEAFF.

The chain employs TRBV29-1 and TRBJ2-7; 13 nucleotides align to TRBD2. Germline V CDR1 and CDR2: SQVTM, ANQGSEA. Trimming cost V 5 bases and J 2 bases; bases outside gene matches: 9. The CDR3 spans 16 residues. CDR3 coding DNA: TGCAGCGTTTGGACTAGCGGGAGAAACACCCCCTACGAGCAGTACTTC. Residues: CSVWTSGRNTPYEQYF.

The rearrangement links TRBV18 to TRBJ2-1, with 12 bases matching TRBD2. V gave up 0 bases and J gave up 4 bases; unmatched junction bases: 4. Germline V CDR1 and CDR2: KGHSH, LQKENI. This CDR3 has 17 amino acids. CDR3 in amino acids: CASSPPASGRGYNEQFF. The CDR3 DNA reads TGTGCCAGCTCACCACCGGCTAGCGGGAGGGGGTACAATGAGCAGTTCTTC.

This clone was seen only a few times. The DNA for the CDR3 is TGTGCCTGGAGTGTGCTAGCGGTGGCAGATACGCAGTATTTT. Translating gives CAWSVLAVADTQYF. This chain connects TRBV30 to TRBJ2-3; 7 nucleotides match TRBD2. V lost 0 bases, J lost 4 bases, and 4 bases stayed unmatched. Germline V lookup: CDR1 GTSNPN, CDR2 SVGIG (reference sequence). The CDR3 is 14 amino acids.

This sequence joins TRBV9 and TRBJ1-4, with D perhaps TRBD1 (5 bases). The CDR3 totals 15 residues. Germline CDR1 is SGDLS and CDR2 is YYNGEE. With 0 bases removed from V and 7 bases from J, the gap between germline ends came to 13 bases. In DNA, the CDR3 is TGTGCCAGCAGCGTAGCTGCGTGGGGGAGTGAAAAACTGTTTTTT. It encodes CASSVAAWGSEKLFF.

The chain carries TRBV19 and TRBJ2-6; D is uncertain. Germline V lookup: CDR1 LNHDA, CDR2 SQIVND (reference sequence). Trimming cost V 3 bases and J 4 bases, with 7 bases left between them. CDR3 length: 14 residues. The CDR3 DNA sequence: TGTGCCAGTAGTATTGTGGGAGGGGCCAACGTCCTGACTTTC. Its translation: CASSIVGGANVLTF.

This chain's CDR3 is CASSGGAGQQVNTEAFF. CDR3 nucleotides: TGTGCCAGTAGTGGGGGGGCGGGACAGCAAGTGAACACTGAAGCTTTCTTT. The gene calls are TRBV19 and TRBJ1-1, with 7 bases fitting TRBD1. Germline-derived CDR1 and CDR2 are LNHDA and SQIVND (reference sequence). The CDR3 sequence is 17 residues long. J lost 0 bases, V lost 5 bases, and 12 bases had no gene match.

The J gene is TRBJ2-3, the V gene TRBV11-3; D is tentatively TRBD1 or TRBD2 (5 bases each). Trimming took off 5 bases at V and 2 bases at J, with 17 bases between the two ends. Germline values: CDR1 SGHNT, CDR2 YENEEA. This CDR3 contains 16 residues. CDR3 loop: CASSQLGGRFTDTQYF. The DNA of the CDR3 is TGTGCCAGCAGCCAACTTGGGGGAAGATTCACAGATACGCAGTATTTT.

In this sample, this clone is large (0.1 to 1%). CDR3 loop: CSVGTSGIDEQFF. The CDR3, as DNA: TGCAGCGTCGGGACTAGCGGGATCGATGAGCAGTTCTTC. This rearrangement joins TRBV29-1 to TRBJ2-1; 13 positions match TRBD2. The CDR3 runs to 13 residues. The V and J ends lost 6 bases and 8 bases, in that order; junction bases with no gene match: 4. CDR1 is SQVTM, CDR2 ANQGSEA, per germline.

This clone is large within its sample. The chain employs TRBV30 and TRBJ2-6; no clear D. Per the germline V gene, CDR1 is GTSNPN and CDR2 is SVGIG (reference sequence). V was shortened by 5 bases and J by 4 bases, with 12 bases between the two germline ends. This CDR3 contains 14 residues. CDR3 nucleotide sequence: TGTGCCTGGCATTACGGGTCCGGGGCCAACGTCCTGACTTTC. Protein: CAWHYGSGANVLTF.

The V call is TRBV6-8, the J call TRBJ2-5, with 10 bases that match TRBD1. V lost 5 bases and J lost 5; bases outside the gene matches: 5. This CDR3 spans 14 amino acids. Germline V gives CDR1 MNHGY, CDR2 SAAAGT. The chain's CDR3 is CASSVTGGRETQYF. In DNA form, the CDR3 reads TGTGCCAGCAGTGTGACAGGGGGCCGGGAGACCCAGTACTTC.

This clone was detected only a few times. V is TRBV6-1 and J is TRBJ2-1, with 10 bases aligning to TRBD2. The germline CDR1 and CDR2 sequences are MNHNS and SASEGT. V lost 1 base, J lost 1 base, and 16 bases stayed unmatched. CDR3 length: 21 residues. As DNA, the CDR3 is TGTGCCAGCAGTGAAGGATTGGCTAGCGGGAGTTGGTTGCAGTCCTACAATGAGCAGTTCTTC. Residues: CASSEGLASGSWLQSYNEQFF.

V usage is TRBV30 and J usage is TRBJ1-1; D is unresolved. The CDR3 extends over 12 amino acids. The V gene's germline CDR1 is GTSNPN and CDR2 SVGIG (reference sequence). V shed 2 bases and J shed 7 bases, with 11 bases lying between them. The CDR3 spells CAWSTHGLEAFF. The DNA for the CDR3 is TGTGCCTGGAGTACCCATGGACTTGAAGCTTTCTTT.

In this sample, this clone turned up a few times. The genes are TRBV25-1 and TRBJ2-5; TRBD2 might be the D (6 bases). Germline CDR1 MGHDK, CDR2 SYGVNS. The CDR3 extends over 14 amino acids. The V gene lost 5 bases and the J gene lost 4 bases, with 14 bases spanning the gap. CDR3: CASSISRDSETQYF. CDR3 bases: TGTGCCAGCAGTATAAGCAGGGACTCAGAGACCCAGTACTTC.

This clone is medium-sized (0.01 to 0.1%) by share. The chain has TRBV7-2 and TRBJ2-1; tentative D call: TRBD1 (6 bases). V gave up 7 bases and J gave up 6 bases, with 13 bases separating them. The CDR3 is 13 residues long. CDR1 and CDR2 from the germline V gene are SGHTA and FQGNSA. This CDR3 reads CASNPGHRNEQFF. CDR3 DNA sequence: TGTGCCAGCAACCCGGGACACCGCAATGAGCAGTTCTTC.

This clone was counted a single time. DNA for the CDR3: TGTGCCAGCTCCAGGGGGGCAGGGACCTACGAGCAGTACTTC. This translates into CASSRGAGTYEQYF. The rearrangement uses TRBV18 and TRBJ2-7, with D perhaps matching TRBD1 (7 bases). The CDR3 extends over 14 amino acids. The V end was cut by 6 bases, the J end by 2 bases, with 14 bases between. Germline V gives CDR1 KGHSH, CDR2 LQKENI.

This clone was seen only a few times. The chain links TRBV6-8 to TRBJ2-1; 8 bases align to TRBD1. With 5 bases clipped from V and 9 bases from J, the junction kept 6 bases outside the gene matches. Germline V gene data show CDR1 as MNHGY and CDR2 as SAAAGT. The CDR3 length is 13 residues. Here the CDR3 reads CASSQPGGSEQFF. The DNA for the CDR3 is TGTGCCAGCAGTCAACCAGGGGGCAGTGAGCAGTTCTTC.

This chain connects TRBV6-8 to TRBJ1-2, with D perhaps matching TRBD1 (6 bases). Germline CDR1 MNHGY, CDR2 SAAAGT. V dropped 2 bases and J dropped 4 bases, with 8 bases sitting between them. The CDR3 contains 13 residues. The CDR3 DNA is TGTGCCAGCAGTTACCCCAGGGGCTATGGCTACACCTTC. Translation: CASSYPRGYGYTF.

The genes are TRBV9 and TRBJ2-5, with D perhaps matching TRBD2 (5 bases). From germline, CDR1 is SGDLS and CDR2 YYNGEE. V lost 5 bases, J lost 4 bases, and 9 bases lay in between. This CDR3 is 12 amino acids long. In nucleotides, the CDR3 is TGTGCCAGCAGTGAAGAGGGAGAGACCCAGTACTTC. Amino acid sequence: CASSEEGETQYF.

The chain combines TRBV6-8 with TRBJ1-4; D gene ambiguous. Between the trimmed V and J ends, which lost 6 bases and 11 bases, there was a span of 16 bases. Germline V gives CDR1 MNHGY, CDR2 SAAAGT. The CDR3 loop spans 13 amino acids. For the CDR3, the DNA is TGTGCCAGCAGCACTCCCGGCTCCTCGAAACTGTTTTTT. This encodes CASSTPGSSKLFF.

The chain recombines TRBV11-3 with TRBJ2-1; D uncertain. The germline V gene has CDR1 SGHNT and CDR2 YENEEA. Trimming took 0 bases from V and 0 from J, leaving 6 bases between them. CDR3 length: 15 amino acids. CDR3 residues: CASSLEASSYNEQFF. In DNA, the CDR3 is TGTGCCAGCAGCTTAGAGGCCAGCTCCTACAATGAGCAGTTCTTC. Supplemented by reference TRBV11-3 and TRBJ2-1, the full variable domain reads EAGVVQSPRYKIIEKKQPVAFWCNPISGHNTLYWYLQNLGQGPELLIRYENEEAVDDSQLPKDRFSAERLKGVDSTLKIQPAELGDSAVYLCASSLEASSYNEQFFGPGTRLTVL.

The J gene is TRBJ2-1, the V gene TRBV18; the D gene is possibly TRBD1 (5 bases). Germline CDR1 KGHSH, CDR2 LQKENI. The CDR3 is made up of 15 amino acids. V lost 0 bases, J lost 6 bases, and 12 bases lay in between. CDR3 sequence reads: CASSPPAGKGNEQFF. Written as DNA, the CDR3 is TGTGCCAGCTCACCACCGGCAGGGAAGGGCAATGAGCAGTTCTTC.